This entry lists 23 T cell receptor beta chains sequenced from one sample in a study of shared clonotypes between healthy human individuals. TCRdb's table, derived via immunoSEQ multiplex PCR, lists solely in-frame clones and lacks some. Of around 2.5 million clones in the sample, 90% to 95% are singletons; the top ten hold roughly 0.39%. Material for sequencing was naive CD4+ T cells from PBMCs. Subset here: CD45RA+ positively selected. The receptors derive from a man aged 18 to 35 in good health. Some clones in this sample may be carry-over from other donors' samples.

The sample holds a few counts of this clone. V and J are TRBV6-5 and TRBJ1-5, with a possible D match to TRBD1 (6 bases). Per germline, CDR1 MNHEY and CDR2 SVGAGI. CDR3 length: 14 amino acids. The V end lost 5 bases, the J end lost 4 bases, and 12 bases lay between the germline ends. DNA for the CDR3: TGTGCCAGCAGTATGACAGGAGTAAATCAGCCCCAGCATTTT. Protein product: CASSMTGVNQPQHF.

The chain links TRBV19 to TRBJ2-1; D gene uncertain. This CDR3 comprises 13 residues. The V gene's germline CDR1 is LNHDA and CDR2 SQIVND (reference sequence). V shed 3 bases and J shed 7 bases, with 10 bases lying between them. CDR3 amino acids: CASSIHTRNEQFF. The CDR3 DNA reads as TGTGCCAGTAGTATTCATACGAGGAATGAGCAGTTCTTC. Combining the CDR3 with reference TRBV19 and TRBJ2-1 gives the whole variable domain DGGITQSPKYLFRKEGQNVTLSCEQNLNHDAMYWYRQDPGQGLRLIYYSQIVNDFQKGDIAEGYSVSREKKESFPLTVTSAQKNPTAFYLCASSIHTRNEQFFGPGTRLTVL.

The chain recombines TRBV19 with TRBJ1-2; 7 bases are shared with TRBD1. Trimming took 6 bases from V and 7 from J; bases not matched to a gene: 14. CDR3 length: 15 amino acids. In germline, CDR1 is LNHDA, CDR2 SQIVND (reference sequence). This CDR3 reads CASSPETGYGSGYTF. In DNA form, the CDR3 reads TGTGCCAGTAGCCCTGAGACAGGGTATGGATCTGGCTACACCTTC.

Remarks on this clone: One junction end disagrees with the germline gene, perhaps due to a read error. The rearrangement joins TRBV4-2 to TRBJ1-1; possible D gene TRBD1, 5 bases. CDR1 and CDR2 from the germline V gene are LGHNA and YNFKEQ. This CDR3 has 15 amino acids. CDR3 residues: CAGSQVGGEGTEAFF. CDR3 nucleotide sequence: TGTGCCGGCAGCCAAGTGGGGGGAGAGGGGACTGAAGCTTTCTTT.

This clone was seen just once. The CDR3 region is CASTVRGGTYEQYF. In DNA form, the CDR3 reads TGTGCCAGCACTGTCAGGGGAGGAACCTACGAGCAGTACTTC. The chain has TRBV7-2 and TRBJ2-7; TRBD1 or TRBD2 may be the D gene (6 bases each). V lost 7 bases, J lost 2 bases, and 15 bases lay in between. The CDR3 runs 14 residues. Germline assignment: CDR1 SGHTA and CDR2 FQGNSA.

V is TRBV28 and J is TRBJ1-6, with unresolved D. CDR1 is MDHEN and CDR2 is SYDVKM in the germline V gene. The CDR3 is made up of 12 amino acids. Trimming cost V 10 bases and J 9 bases, with 13 bases left between them. CDR3 in amino acids: CATSLRVSPLHF. The CDR3 nucleotides read TGTGCCACATCGCTACGGGTTTCACCCCTCCACTTT.

As regards this clone: At one end the junction does not follow the germline gene, possibly because of a read error. The rearrangement joins TRBV5-1 to TRBJ1-1, with D possibly TRBD1 on 5 matching bases. CDR1 and CDR2 (germline): SGHRS, YFSETQ. The CDR3 length is 16 residues. The CDR3 spells CASTLGVGGVNTEAFF. The CDR3 DNA sequence: TGCGCCAGCACCTTGGGAGTGGGGGGAGTTAACACTGAAGCTTTCTTT.

The rearrangement uses TRBV5-1 and TRBJ2-3; the D is unclear. This CDR3 comprises 15 residues. With 1 base removed from V and 0 bases from J, the gap between germline ends came to 9 bases. Looked up from germline, CDR1 is SGHRS and CDR2 is YFSETQ. CDR3 protein: CASSLQEVSTDTQYF. The CDR3 DNA reads as TGCGCCAGCAGCTTGCAGGAAGTTAGCACAGATACGCAGTATTTT.

This clone was counted once. The rearrangement uses TRBV5-1 and TRBJ1-6; no reliable D call. CDR1 is SGHRS, CDR2 YFSETQ, per germline. Trimming pared 4 bases from V and 8 bases from J, leaving 7 bases between. This CDR3 contains 12 residues. Written as DNA, the CDR3 is TGCGCCAGCAGCGAGAGCGATTCACCCCTCCACTTT. Translating it yields CASSESDSPLHF.

V gene TRBV28 combines with J gene TRBJ2-1, with D possibly called TRBD1 or TRBD2 (7 bases each). The germline V and J ends were trimmed by 6 bases and 4 bases, with 19 bases remaining between them. This CDR3 contains 16 residues. The germline V gene encodes CDR1 MDHEN and CDR2 SYDVKM. CDR3 in DNA: TGTGCCAGCAGCCCAGGGGGGGCGACGAGATACAATGAGCAGTTCTTC. Its translation is CASSPGGATRYNEQFF.

The CDR3 nucleotides are TGTGCCACCAGCAGAGTACGTTACTACGAGCAGTACTTC. Protein: CATSRVRYYEQYF. The chain recombines TRBV15 with TRBJ2-7; no reliable D call. Germline values: CDR1 LNHNV, CDR2 YYDKDF (reference sequence). CDR3 length equals 13 residues. V lost 1 base, J lost 3 bases, and 7 bases lay in between.

The chain is built from TRBV5-1 and TRBJ2-1; a weak D match, TRBD1 (5 bases). This CDR3 spans 16 amino acids. The germline V gene encodes CDR1 SGHRS and CDR2 YFSETQ. Between the trimmed V and J ends, which lost 4 bases and 4 bases, there was a span of 18 bases. The CDR3, as DNA: TGCGCCAGCAGCCACGGACACGGGCCAAATTACAATGAGCAGTTCTTC. Its protein is CASSHGHGPNYNEQFF. The full variable domain, in which reference TRBV5-1 and TRBJ2-1 provide the parts outside the CDR3, is KAGVTQTPRYLIKTRGQQVTLSCSPISGHRSVSWYQQTPGQGLQFLFEYFSETQRNKGNFPGRFSGRQFSNSRSEMNVSTLELGDSALYLCASSHGHGPNYNEQFFGPGTRLTVL.

This chain links TRBV5-1 with TRBJ2-7; possible D gene TRBD1, 5 bases. Germline lookup yields CDR1 SGHRS and CDR2 YFSETQ. Deletions cut 2 bases from V and 0 bases from J, with 12 bases between. The CDR3 has 15 residues. In nucleotides, the CDR3 is TGCGCCAGCAGCTTAACAGGCCTGAGCTCCTACGAGCAGTACTTC. Translated: CASSLTGLSSYEQYF.

The chain links TRBV5-4 to TRBJ2-2, with D unresolved. V was clipped by 0 bases and J by 7 bases, with 19 bases between them. This CDR3 spans 17 amino acids. CDR1 and CDR2 from the germline V gene are SGHNT and YYREEE (reference sequence). This chain's CDR3 is CASSLVPGTAEYGELFF. The CDR3 DNA reads TGTGCCAGCAGCTTGGTACCCGGTACGGCAGAGTACGGGGAGCTGTTTTTT.

The chain combines TRBV7-9 with TRBJ2-1, with D tentatively TRBD2 (5 bases). The CDR3 runs 19 residues. Germline V gene data show CDR1 as SEHNR and CDR2 as FQNEAQ (reference sequence). Trimming cost V 1 base and J 0 bases, with 19 bases left between them. CDR3 sequence: CASSLVWVPEASSYNEQFF. Written as DNA, the CDR3 is TGTGCCAGCAGCTTAGTCTGGGTTCCGGAGGCCAGCTCCTACAATGAGCAGTTCTTC.

This clone was seen only once. The gene calls are TRBV4-2 and TRBJ2-1; 10 bases align to TRBD2. V shed 4 bases and J 5 bases; nucleotides not matched to a gene: 2. Germline assignment: CDR1 LGHNA and CDR2 YNFKEQ. This CDR3 is 14 amino acids long. The CDR3 DNA reads as TGTGCCAGCAGCCGGACTAGCGGTAACAATGAGCAGTTCTTC. Amino acid sequence: CASSRTSGNNEQFF.

For this clone: This sample also contains other DNA sequences that code for the same CDR3. The rearrangement uses TRBV19 and TRBJ2-5; maybe TRBD1 (6 bases). Trimming shortened V by 3 bases and J by 5 bases, and 10 bases separated the two germline ends. The CDR3 runs 13 residues. Germline V lookup: CDR1 LNHDA, CDR2 SQIVND (reference sequence). The CDR3 DNA sequence: TGTGCCAGTAGTATCAGGGGAAGGGAGACCCAGTACTTC. This sequence encodes CASSIRGRETQYF. Complete variable domain (other parts from reference TRBV19 and TRBJ2-5): DGGITQSPKYLFRKEGQNVTLSCEQNLNHDAMYWYRQDPGQGLRLIYYSQIVNDFQKGDIAEGYSVSREKKESFPLTVTSAQKNPTAFYLCASSIRGRETQYFGPGTRLLVL.

The chain carries TRBV5-1 and TRBJ1-1; 11 nucleotides align to TRBD1. Germline V gene lookup returns CDR1 SGHRS and CDR2 YFSETQ. The CDR3 has 17 amino acids. The V segment lost 1 base and the J segment 5 bases; nucleotides outside the gene matches: 10. CDR3 protein: CASSLFRTGGASTEAFF. In nucleotides, the CDR3 is TGCGCCAGCAGCTTGTTTAGGACAGGGGGCGCATCAACTGAAGCTTTCTTT.

The V call is TRBV10-3, the J call TRBJ1-1, with TRBD1 matching over 7 bases. The CDR3 spans 15 residues. Germline CDR1 reads ENHRY; CDR2 reads SYGVKD. V dropped 6 bases and J dropped 4; count of bases not matched to a gene: 11. The CDR3 sequence is CAIRPSEQGSTEAFF. For the CDR3, the DNA is TGTGCCATCAGACCCTCCGAACAGGGGAGCACTGAAGCTTTCTTT.

J is TRBJ2-7 and V is TRBV30, with 14 positions matching TRBD2. Looked up from germline, CDR1 is GTSNPN and CDR2 is SVGIG (reference sequence). This CDR3 comprises 18 residues. The V segment lost 1 base and the J segment 1 base; nucleotides outside the gene matches: 9. The CDR3 DNA is TGTGCCTGGAGTGAAGGACTAGCGGGAGGAGAGCGGTCCTACGAGCAGTACTTC. Protein sequence: CAWSEGLAGGERSYEQYF. The variable domain in full, completed from reference TRBV30 and TRBJ2-7, reads SQTIHQWPATLVQPVGSPLSLECTVEGTSNPNLYWYRQAAGRGLQLLFYSVGIGQISSEVPQNLSASRPQDRQFILSSKKLLLSDSGFYLCAWSEGLAGGERSYEQYFGPGTRLTVT.

The chain uses TRBV6-5 and TRBJ1-1; D is ambiguous. The CDR3 sequence is 14 residues long. The germline CDR1 and CDR2 sequences are MNHEY and SVGAGI. Deletions cut 3 bases from V and 1 base from J, with 9 bases between. The chain's CDR3 is CASSYDRANTEAFF. In nucleotides, the CDR3 is TGTGCCAGCAGTTATGATAGGGCGAACACTGAAGCTTTCTTT.

CDR3 DNA: TGTGCCAGCAGCTTCGTACTAGCGGGAGGGTTGACAGATACGCAGTATTTT. Its translation is CASSFVLAGGLTDTQYF. This chain links TRBV7-2 with TRBJ2-3, with 13 bases that match TRBD2. This CDR3 comprises 17 residues. The germline CDR1 and CDR2 sequences are SGHTA and FQGNSA. V shed 3 bases, J shed 3 bases, and the junction held 6 bases outside the gene matches.

This chain uses TRBV5-4 with TRBJ1-3; D uncertain. Germline V lookup: CDR1 SGHNT, CDR2 YYREEE (reference sequence). The CDR3 has 16 residues. The V end lost 4 bases, the J end lost 1 base, and 15 bases lay between the germline ends. The CDR3 DNA is TGTGCCAGCAGCCCTGGAACCAGCTTTTCTGGAAACACCATATATTTT. Translation: CASSPGTSFSGNTIYF.